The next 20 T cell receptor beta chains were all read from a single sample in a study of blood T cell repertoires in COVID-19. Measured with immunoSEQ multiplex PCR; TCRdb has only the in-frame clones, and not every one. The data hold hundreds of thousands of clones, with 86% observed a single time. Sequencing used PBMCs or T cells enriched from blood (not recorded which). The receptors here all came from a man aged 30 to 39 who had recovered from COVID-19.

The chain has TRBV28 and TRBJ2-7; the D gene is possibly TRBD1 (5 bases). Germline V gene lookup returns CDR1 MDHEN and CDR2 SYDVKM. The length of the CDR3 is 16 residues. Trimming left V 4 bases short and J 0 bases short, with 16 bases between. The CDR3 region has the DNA TGTGCCAGCAGTTCAAATACACAGGCCCGCTCCTACGAGCAGTACTTC. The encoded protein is CASSSNTQARSYEQYF.

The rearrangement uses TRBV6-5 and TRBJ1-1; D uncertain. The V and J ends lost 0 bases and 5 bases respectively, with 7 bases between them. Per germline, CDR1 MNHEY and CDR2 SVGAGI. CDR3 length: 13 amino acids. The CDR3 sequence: CASSYSGGTEAFF. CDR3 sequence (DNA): TGTGCCAGCAGTTACTCGGGAGGAACTGAAGCTTTCTTT.

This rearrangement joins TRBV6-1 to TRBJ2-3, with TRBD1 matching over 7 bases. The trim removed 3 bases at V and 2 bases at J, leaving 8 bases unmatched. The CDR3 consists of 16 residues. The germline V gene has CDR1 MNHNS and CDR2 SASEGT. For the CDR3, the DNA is TGTGCCAGCAGTGAGGGACCCGACAGGGTCACAGATACGCAGTATTTT. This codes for CASSEGPDRVTDTQYF.

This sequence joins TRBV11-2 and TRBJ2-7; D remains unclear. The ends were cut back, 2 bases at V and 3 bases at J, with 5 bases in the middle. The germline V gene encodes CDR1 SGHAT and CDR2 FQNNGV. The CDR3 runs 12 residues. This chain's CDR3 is CASSLIGYEQYF. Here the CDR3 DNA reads TGTGCCAGCAGCTTAATCGGCTACGAGCAGTACTTC.

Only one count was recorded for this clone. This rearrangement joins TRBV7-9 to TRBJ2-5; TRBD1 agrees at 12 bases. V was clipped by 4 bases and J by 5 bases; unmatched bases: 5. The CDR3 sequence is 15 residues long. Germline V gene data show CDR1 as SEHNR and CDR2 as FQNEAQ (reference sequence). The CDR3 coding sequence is TGTGCCAGCAGCTCGGGACAGGGGGCGAAGGAGACCCAGTACTTC. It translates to CASSSGQGAKETQYF.

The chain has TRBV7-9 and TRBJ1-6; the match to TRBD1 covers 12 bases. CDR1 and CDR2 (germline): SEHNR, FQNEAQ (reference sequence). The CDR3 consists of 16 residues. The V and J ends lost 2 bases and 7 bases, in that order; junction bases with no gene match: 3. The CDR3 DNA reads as TGTGCCAGCAGCTTATGGGACAGGGGGCCAAATTCACCCCTCCACTTT. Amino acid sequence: CASSLWDRGPNSPLHF.

The CDR3 DNA is TGCGCCAGCAGTGATTTGAGGGAGGCCTCCTACGAGCAGTACTTC. Translation: CASSDLREASYEQYF. The J gene is TRBJ2-7, the V gene TRBV10-1, with a tentative D call TRBD2 (6 bases). The CDR3 has 15 residues. Germline-derived CDR1 and CDR2 are WNHNN and SYGVQD (reference sequence). V shed 3 bases and J shed 0 bases, with 12 bases lying between them.

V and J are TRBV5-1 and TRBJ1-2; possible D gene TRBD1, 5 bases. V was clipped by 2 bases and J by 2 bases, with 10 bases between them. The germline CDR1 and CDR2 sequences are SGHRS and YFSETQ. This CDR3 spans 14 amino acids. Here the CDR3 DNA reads TGCGCCAGCAGCTTAACGACAGAAAACTATGGCTACACCTTC. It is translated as CASSLTTENYGYTF.

Here the CDR3 reads CASSLGQGRLGNTIYF. CDR3 nucleotides: TGTGCCAGCAGCTTGGGACAGGGGAGGCTTGGAAACACCATATATTTT. V gene TRBV7-6 combines with J gene TRBJ1-3, with TRBD1 matching 10 bases. This CDR3 comprises 16 residues. J gave up 3 bases and V 3 bases, and 5 bases lay outside the gene matches. CDR1 and CDR2 from the germline V gene are SGHVS and FNYEAQ.

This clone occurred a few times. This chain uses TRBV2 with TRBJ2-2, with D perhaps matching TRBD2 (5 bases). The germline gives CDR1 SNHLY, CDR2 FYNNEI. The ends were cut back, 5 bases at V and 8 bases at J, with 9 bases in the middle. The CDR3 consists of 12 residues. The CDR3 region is CASSLDSGELFF. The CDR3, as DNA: TGTGCCAGCAGTTTGGACTCTGGGGAGCTGTTTTTT.

The CDR3 region is CASGAGAATTATNEKLFF. The CDR3 DNA follows: TGTGCCAGCGGAGCGGGGGCCGCGACGACTGCAACTAATGAAAAACTGTTTTTT. The chain recombines TRBV7-9 with TRBJ1-4, with D maybe TRBD1 (6 bases). Trimming left V 8 bases short and J 0 bases short, with 22 bases between. CDR1 SEHNR and CDR2 FQNEAQ come from the germline V gene (reference sequence). There are 18 residues in the CDR3.

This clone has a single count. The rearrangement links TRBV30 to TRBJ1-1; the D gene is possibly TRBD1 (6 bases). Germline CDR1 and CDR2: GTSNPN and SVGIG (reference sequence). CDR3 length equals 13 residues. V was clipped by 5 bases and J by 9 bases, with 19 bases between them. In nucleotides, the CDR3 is TGTGCCTGGTCTATGGGGACATCGAGACAAGCTTTCTTT. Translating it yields CAWSMGTSRQAFF.

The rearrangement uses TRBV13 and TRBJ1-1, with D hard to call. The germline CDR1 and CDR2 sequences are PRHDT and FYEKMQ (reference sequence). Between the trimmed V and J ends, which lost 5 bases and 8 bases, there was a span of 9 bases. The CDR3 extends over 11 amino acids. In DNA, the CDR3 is TGTGCCAGCAGCCTTCGGGAAGAAGCTTTCTTT. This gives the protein CASSLREEAFF.

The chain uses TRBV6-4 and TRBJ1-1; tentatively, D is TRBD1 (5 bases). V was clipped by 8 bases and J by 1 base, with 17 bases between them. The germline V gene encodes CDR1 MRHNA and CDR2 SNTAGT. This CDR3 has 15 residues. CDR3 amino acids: CASRVQGSANTEAFF. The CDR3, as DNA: TGTGCCAGCCGGGTCCAGGGTTCGGCGAACACTGAAGCTTTCTTT.

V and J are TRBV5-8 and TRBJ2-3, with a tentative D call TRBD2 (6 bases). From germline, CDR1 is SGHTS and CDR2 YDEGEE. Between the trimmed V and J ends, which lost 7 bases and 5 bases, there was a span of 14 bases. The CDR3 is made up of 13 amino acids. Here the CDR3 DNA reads TGTGCCAGCTGCGGGGCCTCAGGAGATACGCAGTATTTT. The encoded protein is CASCGASGDTQYF.

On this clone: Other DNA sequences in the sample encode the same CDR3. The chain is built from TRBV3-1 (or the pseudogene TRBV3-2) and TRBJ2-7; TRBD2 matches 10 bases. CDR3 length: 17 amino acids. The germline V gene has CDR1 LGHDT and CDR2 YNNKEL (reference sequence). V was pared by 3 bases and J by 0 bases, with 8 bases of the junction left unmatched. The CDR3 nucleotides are TGTGCCAGCAGCCATGGACTAGCGGCGAGGAGCTCCTACGAGCAGTACTTC. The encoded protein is CASSHGLAARSSYEQYF.

The chain's CDR3 is CASSRESATNEKLFF. The CDR3 DNA reads TGTGCCAGTAGTAGGGAGAGCGCAACTAATGAAAAACTGTTTTTT. The chain couples TRBV19 to TRBJ1-4; D ambiguous. CDR1 is LNHDA and CDR2 is SQIVND in the germline V gene (reference sequence). V lost 4 bases and J 0 bases, leaving 9 bases between the germline ends. This CDR3 spans 15 amino acids.

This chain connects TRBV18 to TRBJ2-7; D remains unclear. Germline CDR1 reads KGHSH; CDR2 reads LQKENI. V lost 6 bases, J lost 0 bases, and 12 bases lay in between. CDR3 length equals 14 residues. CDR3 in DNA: TGTGCCAGCTCGTGGTCACAAGACTCCTACGAGCAGTACTTC. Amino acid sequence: CASSWSQDSYEQYF. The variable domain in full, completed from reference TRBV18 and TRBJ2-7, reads NAGVMQNPRHLVRRRGQEARLRCSPMKGHSHVYWYRQLPEEGLKFMVYLQKENIIDESGMPKERFSAEFPKEGPSILRIQQVVRGDSAAYFCASSWSQDSYEQYFGPGTRLTVT.

CDR3 DNA sequence: TGTGCCAGCAGCTTAGAGGGCAGGGGGTTTTGGAAGAATGAGCAGTTCTTC. It translates to CASSLEGRGFWKNEQFF. The genes are TRBV11-3 and TRBJ2-1, with 7 nucleotides matching TRBD1. The V gene end was trimmed by 0 bases and the J gene end by 7 bases; junction bases not matched to a gene: 12. This CDR3 contains 17 residues. Germline V gene data show CDR1 as SGHNT and CDR2 as YENEEA. Based on the CDR3 plus reference TRBV11-3 and TRBJ2-1, the full variable domain is EAGVVQSPRYKIIEKKQPVAFWCNPISGHNTLYWYLQNLGQGPELLIRYENEEAVDDSQLPKDRFSAERLKGVDSTLKIQPAELGDSAVYLCASSLEGRGFWKNEQFFGPGTRLTVL.

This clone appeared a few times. The CDR3 DNA reads TGTGCCAGCAGCCTAGGGACAGGGGCGAGAGAAAAACTGTTTTTT. Amino acids: CASSLGTGAREKLFF. The gene calls are TRBV14 and TRBJ1-4; 10 bases agree with TRBD1. There are 15 residues in the CDR3. Looked up from germline, CDR1 is SGHDN and CDR2 is FVKESK. J lost 8 bases, V lost 4 bases, and 7 bases had no gene match.